Each of the 2 T cell receptor beta chains below was sequenced from the same sample in a study of regulatory T cells in long-lasting Graves disease. For TCR beta, libraries came from iRepertoire HTBI primers and Arm-PCR of CDR3 regions. TCRdb reanalysed the multiplex PCR reads using MiXCR and keeps one entry per CDR3 protein. In the table there are 500,000 to 700,000 distinct CDR3 sequences, around 30% of which are singletons. Time point specified: persistent/refractory GD, antithyroid drugs over 5 years with positive TRAb. Preparation of the TCR library used RNA extracted from PBMCs. Sample: peripheral blood mononuclear cells (PBMCs), taken when the disease was refractory, from a patient treated with antithyroid drugs. These receptors came from a female donor with Graves disease.

The V call is TRBV6-1, the J call TRBJ1-1; a weak D match, TRBD1 (5 bases). Germline V gene data show CDR1 as MNHNS and CDR2 as SASEGT. The CDR3 runs 13 residues. V was cut by 3 bases and J by 2 bases, with 7 bases left in between. The CDR3 nucleotides read TGTGCCAGCAGTGATACAGGAAACACTGAAGCTTTCTTT. Protein product: CASSDTGNTEAFF.

The V and J genes are TRBV28 and TRBJ1-2; 8 bases map to TRBD1. The junction had 12 bases not matched to a gene; V was cut back by 6 bases and J by 6 bases. There are 15 residues in the CDR3. The germline CDR1 and CDR2 sequences are MDHEN and SYDVKM. CDR3 in amino acids: CASSTPGTGLNGYTF. In DNA, the CDR3 is TGTGCCAGCAGCACCCCCGGGACAGGCCTCAATGGCTACACCTTC.